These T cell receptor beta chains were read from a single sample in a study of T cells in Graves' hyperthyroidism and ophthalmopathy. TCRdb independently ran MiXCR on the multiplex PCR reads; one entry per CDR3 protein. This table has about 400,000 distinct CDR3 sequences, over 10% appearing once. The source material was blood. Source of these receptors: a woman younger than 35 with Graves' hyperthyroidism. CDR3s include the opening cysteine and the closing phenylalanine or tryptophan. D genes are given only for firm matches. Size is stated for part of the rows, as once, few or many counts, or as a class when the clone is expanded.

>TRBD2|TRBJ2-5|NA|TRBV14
TGTGCCAGCAGTCTACTAGCGGGTGATCAAGAGACCCAGTACTTC
CASSLLAGDQETQYF
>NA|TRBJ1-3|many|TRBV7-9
TGTGCCAGCACGAGGGTGGGGCGCGCTGGAAACACCATATATTTT
CASTRVGRAGNTIYF
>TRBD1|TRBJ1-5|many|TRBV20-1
TGCAGTGCTGACGCAGGGGGCTCGATATATAGCAATCAGCCCCAGCATTTT
CSADAGGSIYSNQPQHF
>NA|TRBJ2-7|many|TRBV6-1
TGTGCCAGCATGGTGGCGTTAAGCTCCTACGAGCAGTACTTC
CASMVALSSYEQYF
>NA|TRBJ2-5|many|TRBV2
TGTGCCAGCAGTAAGAGCGGGTACCAAGAGACCCAGTACTTC
CASSKSGYQETQYF
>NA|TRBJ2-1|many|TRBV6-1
TGTGCCAGGAGTTCGTTTTTCGGAGGGCCAGGGGATGAGCAGTTCTTC
CARSSFFGGPGDEQFF
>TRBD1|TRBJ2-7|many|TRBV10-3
TGTGCCATCAGGGGGACAGGGCCCTACGAGCAGTACTTC
CAIRGTGPYEQYF
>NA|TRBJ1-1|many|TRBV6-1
TGTGCCAGCAGTGCCGGAGACAGGAACGGACCTGAAGCTTTCTTT
CASSAGDRNGPEAFF
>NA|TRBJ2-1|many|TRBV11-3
TGTGCCAGCAGCCCGCGGGTCGGGTCGGGGCAGTTCTTC
CASSPRVGSGQFF
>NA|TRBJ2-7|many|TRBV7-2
TGTGCCAGCAGCCTTGCAAGCAGTTACGAGCAGTACTTC
CASSLASSYEQYF
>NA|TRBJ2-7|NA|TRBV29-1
TGCAGCGCGTTAGAAGGATCCTACGAGCAGTACTTC
CSALEGSYEQYF
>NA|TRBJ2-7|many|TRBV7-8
TGTGCCAGCAGCCTGAGTAGGGGTGTAAGGGGGAACGAGCAGTACTTC
CASSLSRGVRGNEQYF
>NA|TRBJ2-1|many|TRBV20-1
TGCAGTGCTTCCCCCTTGGGCAGAAGCTCCTACAATGAGCAGTTCTTC
CSASPLGRSSYNEQFF
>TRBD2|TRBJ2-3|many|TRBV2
TGTGCCAGCAGTGAAAATACGGGAGGGCCAATAGATACGCAGTATTTT
CASSENTGGPIDTQYF
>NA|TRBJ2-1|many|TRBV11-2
TGTGCCAGCAGCTCATCACCACTCGGGGTTAATGAGCAGTTCTTC
CASSSSPLGVNEQFF
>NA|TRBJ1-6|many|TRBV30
TGTGCCTGGAGTGTACCGGGGAGCGGCTCCTATAATTCACCCCTCCACTTT
CAWSVPGSGSYNSPLHF
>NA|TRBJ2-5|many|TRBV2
TGTGCCACCACACCTTTGGGGGAAGGGACCCAGTACTTC
CATTPLGEGTQYF
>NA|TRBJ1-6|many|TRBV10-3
TGTGCCATCAGTGGACAGGCGAGCTCCTATAATTCACCCCTCCACTTT
CAISGQASSYNSPLHF
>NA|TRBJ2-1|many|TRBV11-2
TGTGCCAGCAGCCCGAGTCAGGGGGGGAATGAGCAGTTCTTC
CASSPSQGGNEQFF
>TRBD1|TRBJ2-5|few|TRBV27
TGTGCCACCTCTCTTAGACAGGGTGGAGAGACCCAGTACTTC
CATSLRQGGETQYF
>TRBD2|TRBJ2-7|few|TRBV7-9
TGTGCCAGCAGTGGGGACTACTCCTACGAGCAGTACTTC
CASSGDYSYEQYF
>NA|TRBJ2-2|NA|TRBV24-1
TGTGCCACCAGTGACACTACGGCCACCGGGGGGCTGTTTTTT
CATSDTTATGGLFF
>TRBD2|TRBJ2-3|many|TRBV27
TGTGCCAGCAGTGTTACTAGCGGGGGGAGCACAGATACGCAGTATTTT
CASSVTSGGSTDTQYF
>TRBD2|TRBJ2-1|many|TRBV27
TGTGCCAGCAGTTTAAGGTGGCTAGCGGGATTCTTGTACAGTGAGCAGTTCTTC
CASSLRWLAGFLYSEQFF
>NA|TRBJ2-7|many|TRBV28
TGTGCCAGCAGCCCATTTAAGGGGCTGAGGGAGCAGTACTTC
CASSPFKGLREQYF
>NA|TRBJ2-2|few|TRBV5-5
TGTGCCAGCAGCCCAGCCGGAGGACTTACCGGGGAGCTGTTTTTT
CASSPAGGLTGELFF
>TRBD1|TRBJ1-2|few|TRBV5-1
TGCGCCAGCAGCTCGACAGGGGGGGGCTACACCTTC
CASSSTGGGYTF